This T cell receptor (beta chain) was captured in a study of blood T cells in healthy people across ages. Study findings and constraints: Across samples, TCR beta diversity tracked strongly with naive T cell percentage.

A sample-barcoded 5' primer and a J-beta primer mix were used in a second PCR of about 6 to 11 cycles. The yield of each sample was at least 3 million CDR3-containing paired-end reads. One entry per CDR3 protein results from TCRdb running MiXCR on the 5' RACE reads. The table records around 1,000,000 distinct CDR3 sequences, 30% to 40% of them present only once. Samples each had at least 6 micrograms of total RNA extracted. This clonotype showed up many times. Antigen specificity is unknown. One end of the junction is discordant with germline, which a read error may explain. The germline V gene has CDR1 SGHRS and CDR2 YFSETQ. The CDR3 is 15 residues long.

Sequenced sample: blood. The rearrangement joins TRBV5-1 to TRBJ1-1, with 7 bases identical to TRBD1. This sequence originates from a man between 18 and 35 years old in good health. CDR3 bases: TGTGCCAGCAGTTCCCGGACAGGAATGAACACTGAAGCTTTCTTT. This encodes CASSSRTGMNTEAFF.